What follows are 4 T cell receptor beta chains derived from one specimen sequenced in a study of blood T cells in healthy people across ages. The second PCR ran about 6 to 12 cycles with a sample-barcoded 5' primer and J-beta primers. TCRdb redid the calling of the 5' RACE reads with MiXCR, one entry per CDR3 protein. The sample records almost 550,000 distinct CDR3 sequences, around 24% being singletons. These records were also assigned to another study, of T cells of mothers and their children.

The material sequenced was blood. Receptors originate from a boy aged 10-17 years in good health.

This clonotype has more than one count but fewer than ten. The chain uses TRBV5-1 and TRBJ2-1; 7 positions match TRBD1. The germline V gene encodes CDR1 SGHRS and CDR2 YFSETQ. The CDR3 has 15 residues. The trim removed 5 bases at V and 2 bases at J, leaving 7 bases unmatched. In DNA form, the CDR3 reads TGCGCCAGCAGAGCTCGGGACAGCACCTACAATGAGCAGTTCTTC. The encoded protein is CASRARDSTYNEQFF. The full variable domain, rest sourced from reference TRBV5-1 and TRBJ2-1, is KAGVTQTPRYLIKTRGQQVTLSCSPISGHRSVSWYQQTPGQGLQFLFEYFSETQRNKGNFPGRFSGRQFSNSRSEMNVSTLELGDSALYLCASRARDSTYNEQFFGPGTRLTVL.

This chain joins TRBV7-2 and TRBJ2-5; weak D call: TRBD2 (5 bases). Matching the DNA end better, TRBJ2-7 makes the J call doubtful. This CDR3 comprises 16 residues. CDR1 SGHTA and CDR2 FQGNSA come from the germline V gene. CDR3 amino acids: CASSLVPTSQFDEQYF. CDR3 coding DNA: TGTGCCAGCAGCTTAGTACCCACTAGTCAGTTTGACGAGCAGTACTTC.

The chain combines TRBV7-2 with TRBJ2-5; maybe TRBD2 (5 bases). Germline-derived CDR1 and CDR2 are SGHTA and FQGNSA. The CDR3 has 17 residues. V was cut by 5 bases and J by 3 bases, with 22 bases left in between. CDR3 DNA sequence: TGTGCCAGCAGCGGGGTCGGGGAAGCTCGCTCTAAAGAGACCCAGTACTTC. This encodes CASSGVGEARSKETQYF.

The sample holds a few counts of this clonotype. The CDR3 bases are TGTGCCAGCAGCTTACGGACAGGGGGCTTGGAAAAACTGTTTTTT. Translating gives CASSLRTGGLEKLFF. This rearrangement joins TRBV5-6 to TRBJ1-4; 11 bases line up with TRBD1. With V trimmed by 2 bases and J by 8 bases, 5 bases remained unmatched. This CDR3 has 15 amino acids. Per the germline V gene, CDR1 is SGHDT and CDR2 is YYEEEE.